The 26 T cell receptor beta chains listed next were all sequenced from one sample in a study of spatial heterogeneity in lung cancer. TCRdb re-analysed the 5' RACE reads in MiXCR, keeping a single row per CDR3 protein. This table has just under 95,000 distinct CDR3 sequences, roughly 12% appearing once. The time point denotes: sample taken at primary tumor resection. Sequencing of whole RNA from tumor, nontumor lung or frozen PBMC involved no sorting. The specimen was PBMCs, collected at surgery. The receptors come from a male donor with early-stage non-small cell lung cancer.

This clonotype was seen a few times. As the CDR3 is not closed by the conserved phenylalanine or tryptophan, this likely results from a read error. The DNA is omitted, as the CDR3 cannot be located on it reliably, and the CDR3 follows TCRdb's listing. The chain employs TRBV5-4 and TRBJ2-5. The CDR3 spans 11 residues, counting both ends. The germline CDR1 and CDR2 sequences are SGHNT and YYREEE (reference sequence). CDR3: CASSWFSARVL.

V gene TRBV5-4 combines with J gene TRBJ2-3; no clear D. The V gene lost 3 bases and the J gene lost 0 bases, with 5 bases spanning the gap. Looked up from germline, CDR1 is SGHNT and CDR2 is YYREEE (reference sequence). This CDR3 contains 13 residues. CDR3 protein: CASSSDSTDTQYF. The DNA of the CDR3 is TGTGCCAGCAGCTCTGATAGCACAGATACGCAGTATTTT.

The CDR3 DNA reads TGTGCCAGCAGTGAAAGGCAGGGGACCTACAATGAGCAGTTCTTC. Translated: CASSERQGTYNEQFF. The gene calls are TRBV2 and TRBJ2-1; maybe TRBD1 (6 bases). In germline, CDR1 is SNHLY, CDR2 FYNNEI. Trimming removed 2 bases at V and 2 bases at J, with 10 bases between. There are 15 residues in the CDR3. The full variable domain, in which reference TRBV2 and TRBJ2-1 provide the parts outside the CDR3, is EPEVTQTPSHQVTQMGQEVILRCVPISNHLYFYWYRQILGQKVEFLVSFYNNEISEKSEIFDDQFSVERPDGSNFTLKIRSTKLEDSAMYFCASSERQGTYNEQFFGPGTRLTVL.

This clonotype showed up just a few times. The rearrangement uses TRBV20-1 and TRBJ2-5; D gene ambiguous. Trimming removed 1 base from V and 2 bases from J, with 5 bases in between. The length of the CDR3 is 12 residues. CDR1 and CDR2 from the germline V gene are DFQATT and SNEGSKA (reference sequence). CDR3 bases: TGCAGTGCTAGAGGGGTACAAGAGACCCAGTACTTC. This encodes CSARGVQETQYF.

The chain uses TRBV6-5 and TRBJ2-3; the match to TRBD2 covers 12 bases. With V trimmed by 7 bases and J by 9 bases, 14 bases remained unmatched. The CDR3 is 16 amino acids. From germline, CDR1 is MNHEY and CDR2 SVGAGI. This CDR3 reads CASKGPSTSGRSTQYF. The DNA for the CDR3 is TGTGCCAGCAAGGGCCCGTCGACTAGCGGGAGATCGACGCAGTATTTT.

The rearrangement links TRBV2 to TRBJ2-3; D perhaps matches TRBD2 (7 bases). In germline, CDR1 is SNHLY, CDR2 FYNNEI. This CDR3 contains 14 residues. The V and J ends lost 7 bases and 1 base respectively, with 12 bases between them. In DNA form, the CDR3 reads TGTGCCAGCAAACGCGGGGGCGGCACAGATACGCAGTATTTT. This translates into CASKRGGGTDTQYF.

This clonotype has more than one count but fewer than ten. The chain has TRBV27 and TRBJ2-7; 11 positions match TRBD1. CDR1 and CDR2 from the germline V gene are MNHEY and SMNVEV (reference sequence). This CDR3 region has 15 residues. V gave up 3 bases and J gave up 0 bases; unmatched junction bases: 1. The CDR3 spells CASSFGTGGSYEQYF. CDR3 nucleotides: TGTGCCAGCAGTTTTGGGACAGGGGGCTCCTACGAGCAGTACTTC.

CDR3 residues: CASSYGDGYTF. The CDR3 bases are TGTGCCAGCAGTTATGGAGATGGCTACACCTTC. This chain connects TRBV6-5 to TRBJ1-2; D unclear. Trimming pared 3 bases from V and 6 bases from J, leaving 5 bases between. The CDR3 runs 11 residues. From germline, CDR1 is MNHEY and CDR2 SVGAGI.

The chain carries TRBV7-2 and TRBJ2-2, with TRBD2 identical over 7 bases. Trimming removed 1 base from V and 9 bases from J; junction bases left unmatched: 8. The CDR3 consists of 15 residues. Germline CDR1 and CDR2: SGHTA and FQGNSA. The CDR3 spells CASSLVAGVTWELFF. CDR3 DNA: TGTGCCAGCAGCTTAGTGGCGGGAGTGACCTGGGAGCTGTTTTTT.

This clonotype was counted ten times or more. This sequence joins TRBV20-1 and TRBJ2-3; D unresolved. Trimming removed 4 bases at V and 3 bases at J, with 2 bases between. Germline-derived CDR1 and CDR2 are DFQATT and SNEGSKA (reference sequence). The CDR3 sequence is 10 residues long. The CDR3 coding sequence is TGCAGTGCTACTACAGATACGCAGTATTTT. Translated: CSATTDTQYF.

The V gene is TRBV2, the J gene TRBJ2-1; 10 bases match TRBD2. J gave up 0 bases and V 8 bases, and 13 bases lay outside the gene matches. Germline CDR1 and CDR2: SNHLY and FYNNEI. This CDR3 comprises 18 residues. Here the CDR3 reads CASGEGSGGPSSYNEQFF. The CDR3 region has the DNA TGTGCCAGCGGCGAGGGTAGCGGGGGGCCCAGCTCCTACAATGAGCAGTTCTTC.

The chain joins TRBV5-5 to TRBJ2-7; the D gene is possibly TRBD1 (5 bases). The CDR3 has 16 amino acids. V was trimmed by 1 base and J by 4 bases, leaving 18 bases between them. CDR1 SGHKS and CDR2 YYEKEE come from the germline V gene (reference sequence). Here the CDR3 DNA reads TGTGCCAGCAGCTTGCGGTCCACAGGTGGAAGGTACGAGCAGTACTTC. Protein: CASSLRSTGGRYEQYF.

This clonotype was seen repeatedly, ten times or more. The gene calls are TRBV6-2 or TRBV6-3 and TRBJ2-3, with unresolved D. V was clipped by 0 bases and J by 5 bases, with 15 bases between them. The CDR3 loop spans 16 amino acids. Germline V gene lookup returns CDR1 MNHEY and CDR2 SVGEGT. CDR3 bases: TGTGCCAGCAGTTACTCAGCCAGATCCATCGGAGATACGCAGTATTTT. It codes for CASSYSARSIGDTQYF.

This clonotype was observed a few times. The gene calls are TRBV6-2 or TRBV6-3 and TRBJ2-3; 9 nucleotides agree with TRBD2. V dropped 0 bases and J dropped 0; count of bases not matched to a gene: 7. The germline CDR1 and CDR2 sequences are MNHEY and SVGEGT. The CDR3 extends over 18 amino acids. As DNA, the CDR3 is TGTGCCAGCAGTTACTCCCTGAGCGGGGGGCGTAGCACAGATACGCAGTATTTT. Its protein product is CASSYSLSGGRSTDTQYF.

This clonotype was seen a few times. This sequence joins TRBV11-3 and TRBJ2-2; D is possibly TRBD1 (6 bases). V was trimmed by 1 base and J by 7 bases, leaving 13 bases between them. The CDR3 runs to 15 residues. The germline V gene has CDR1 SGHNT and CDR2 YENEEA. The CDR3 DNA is TGTGCCAGCAGCTTAGCCGTGGGGGCTAACGGGGAGCTGTTTTTT. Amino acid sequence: CASSLAVGANGELFF. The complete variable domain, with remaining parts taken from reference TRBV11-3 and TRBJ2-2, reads EAGVVQSPRYKIIEKKQPVAFWCNPISGHNTLYWYLQNLGQGPELLIRYENEEAVDDSQLPKDRFSAERLKGVDSTLKIQPAELGDSAVYLCASSLAVGANGELFFGEGSRLTVL.

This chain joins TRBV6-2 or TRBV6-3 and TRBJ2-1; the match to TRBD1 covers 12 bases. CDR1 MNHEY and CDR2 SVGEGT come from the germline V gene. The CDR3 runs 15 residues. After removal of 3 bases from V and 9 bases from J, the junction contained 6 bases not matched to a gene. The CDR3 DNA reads TGTGCCAGCAGTTATGGGGGACAGGGGGCCGGTGAGCAGTTCTTC. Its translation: CASSYGGQGAGEQFF.

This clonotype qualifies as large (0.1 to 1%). The CDR3 protein is CASTLKTTGRQDTQYF. The CDR3 region has the DNA TGTGCCAGCACCCTCAAAACCACCGGGCGTCAAGATACGCAGTATTTT. The V gene is TRBV7-2, the J gene TRBJ2-3, with unresolved D. In germline, CDR1 is SGHTA, CDR2 FQGNSA. V lost 7 bases and J lost 5, with 22 bases in between. The CDR3 spans 16 residues.

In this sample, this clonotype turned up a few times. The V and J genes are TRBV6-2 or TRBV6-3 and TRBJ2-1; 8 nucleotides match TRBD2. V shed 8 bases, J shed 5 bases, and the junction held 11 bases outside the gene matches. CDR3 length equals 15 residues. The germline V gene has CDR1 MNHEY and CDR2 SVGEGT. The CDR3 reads CASSVRGAKNNEQFF. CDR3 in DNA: TGTGCCAGCTCAGTGCGGGGGGCGAAGAACAATGAGCAGTTCTTC.

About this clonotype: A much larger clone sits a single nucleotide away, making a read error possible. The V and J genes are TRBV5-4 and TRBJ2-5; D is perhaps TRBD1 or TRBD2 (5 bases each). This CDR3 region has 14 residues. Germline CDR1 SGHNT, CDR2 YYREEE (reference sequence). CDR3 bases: TGTGCCAGCAGCTTGGTGGGGGTCGGGGAGACCCGGTACTTC. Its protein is CASSLVGVGETRYF.

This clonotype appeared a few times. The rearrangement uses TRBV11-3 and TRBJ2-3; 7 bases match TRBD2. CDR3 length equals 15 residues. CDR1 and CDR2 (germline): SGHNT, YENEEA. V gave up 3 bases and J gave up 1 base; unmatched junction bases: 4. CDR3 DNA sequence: TGTGCCAGCAGCTTGGGCGGGAGCGGCACAGATACGCAGTATTTT. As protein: CASSLGGSGTDTQYF.

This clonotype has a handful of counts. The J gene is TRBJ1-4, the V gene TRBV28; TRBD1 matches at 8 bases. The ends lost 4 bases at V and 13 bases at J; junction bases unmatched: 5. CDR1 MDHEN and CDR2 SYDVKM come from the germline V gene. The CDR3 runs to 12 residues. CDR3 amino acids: CASSSSTGALFF. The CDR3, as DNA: TGTGCCAGCAGTTCCTCGACAGGGGCACTGTTTTTT.

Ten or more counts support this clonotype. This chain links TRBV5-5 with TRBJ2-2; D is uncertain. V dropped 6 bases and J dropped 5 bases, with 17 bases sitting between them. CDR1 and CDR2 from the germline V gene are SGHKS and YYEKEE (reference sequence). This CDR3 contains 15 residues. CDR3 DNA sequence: TGTGCCAGCACCTTACGGACGGAACAGACCGGGGAGCTGTTTTTT. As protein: CASTLRTEQTGELFF.

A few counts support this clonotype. The CDR3 sequence: CASSRTVNTLLANEQYF. The CDR3 nucleotides read TGTGCCAGCAGCCGGACAGTGAATACCTTACTGGCCAACGAGCAGTACTTC. The chain employs TRBV27 and TRBJ2-7, with D possibly being TRBD1 (6 bases). Germline V gives CDR1 MNHEY, CDR2 SMNVEV (reference sequence). This CDR3 comprises 17 residues. V lost 6 bases to trimming and J lost 5 bases, with 26 bases between them.

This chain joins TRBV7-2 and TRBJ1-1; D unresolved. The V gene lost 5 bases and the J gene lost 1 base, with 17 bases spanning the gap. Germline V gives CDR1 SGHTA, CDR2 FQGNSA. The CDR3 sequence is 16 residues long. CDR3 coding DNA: TGTGCCAGCAGCACCCAGACATCTCCCAGGAACACTGAAGCTTTCTTT. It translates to CASSTQTSPRNTEAFF.

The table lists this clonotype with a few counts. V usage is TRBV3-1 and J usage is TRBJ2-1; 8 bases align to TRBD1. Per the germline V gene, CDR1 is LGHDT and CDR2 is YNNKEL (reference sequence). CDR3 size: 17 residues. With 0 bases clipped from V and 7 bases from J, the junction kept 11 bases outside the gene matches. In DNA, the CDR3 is TGTGCCAGCAGCCAAGAATGGGGCAGGGGGCCAAGTAATGAGCAGTTCTTC. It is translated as CASSQEWGRGPSNEQFF.

CDR3 nucleotides: TGTGCCAGCAGAAACGGACAGGCGGGATATTCACCCCTCCACTTT. Its translation is CASRNGQAGYSPLHF. The V gene is TRBV2, the J gene TRBJ1-6; 7 bases fit TRBD1. The germline V gene has CDR1 SNHLY and CDR2 FYNNEI. The CDR3 runs to 15 residues. V lost 6 bases to trimming and J lost 8 bases; unmatched junction nucleotides: 10.